Listed below are T cell receptor beta chains from one sample, sequenced in a study of T cells in Graves' hyperthyroidism and ophthalmopathy. In TCRdb, the multiplex PCR reads were re-called with MiXCR into one record per CDR3 protein. The data show some 360,000 distinct CDR3 sequences, approximately 15% seen once. Sample: blood. These receptors all come from a woman aged 55-69 years with Graves' hyperthyroidism. CDR3s include the opening cysteine and the closing phenylalanine or tryptophan. A D gene is named only where the DNA matches it firmly. Clone size, where shown, is once, few, many, or a class for clones that have expanded.

size | D | J | V | DNA | CDR3
few | TRBD2 | TRBJ2-7 | TRBV6-4 | TGTGCCAGCACCCCAGCGGGAGGGGGGTACGAGCAGTACTTC | CASTPAGGGYEQYF
. | . | TRBJ1-1 | TRBV20-1 | TGCAGTGCTAGAGGACGGGGAGGGATAGGGACTGAAGCTTTCTTT | CSARGRGGIGTEAFF
many | TRBD1 | TRBJ1-1 | TRBV3-1 | TGTGCCAGCAGCCTCCAGTCAGGGGGCACTGAAGCTTTCTTT | CASSLQSGGTEAFF
many | TRBD2 | TRBJ2-7 | TRBV7-9 | TGTGCCAGCAGCTCCAGACTAGCGGATTTCTACGAGCAGTACTTC | CASSSRLADFYEQYF
many | TRBD2 | TRBJ2-1 | TRBV28 | TGTGCCAGTAAGACCGGGACTAGCGGATACAATGAGCAGTTCTTC | CASKTGTSGYNEQFF
few | . | TRBJ2-7 | TRBV12-3/TRBV12-4 | TGTGCCAGCAGTCCCACAGGGGGCGGGGGGGGCGGGGAGCAGTACTTC | CASSPTGGGGGGEQYF
many | TRBD2 | TRBJ2-3 | TRBV28 | TGTGCCAGCAGTTTAGTCCTAGCGGGAGGGCCGCGGGGCACAGATACGCAGTATTTT | CASSLVLAGGPRGTDTQYF
many | . | TRBJ2-5 | TRBV11-3 | TGTGCCAGCAGCGCCCAAGGACAGCCGCAGACGACCCAGTACTTC | CASSAQGQPQTTQYF
many | . | TRBJ1-2 | TRBV28 | TGTGCCAGCACTGCTGTGTGGGGTCGGGATAACTATGGCTACACCTTC | CASTAVWGRDNYGYTF
few | TRBD2 | TRBJ2-5 | TRBV19 | TGTGCCAGTAGTTCGGGACTAGCGGGAGGCCAAGAGACCCAGTACTTC | CASSSGLAGGQETQYF
many | TRBD2 | TRBJ2-1 | TRBV5-1 | TGCGCCAGCAGCTTGGTGGCTAGCGGTTCCCACGGGGCCTACAATGAGCAGTTCTTC | CASSLVASGSHGAYNEQFF
many | . | TRBJ2-3 | TRBV29-1 | TGCAGCGTCGAGATAGGGTTGGCAGATACGCAGTATTTT | CSVEIGLADTQYF
. | . | TRBJ1-2 | TRBV6-6 | TGTGCCAGCAGTTACTCGAAACGCTATACGGGCTACACCTTC | CASSYSKRYTGYTF
many | TRBD1 | TRBJ2-3 | TRBV7-8 | TGTGCCAGCAGTGGACAGGGGGTTACAGATACGCAGTATTTT | CASSGQGVTDTQYF
many | . | TRBJ2-3 | TRBV5-1 | TGCGCCAGCAGAAAAGGGGCTAGCACAGATACGCAGTATTTT | CASRKGASTDTQYF
many | TRBD2 | TRBJ2-5 | TRBV3-1 | TGTGCCAGCAGCCACCCCGCAGCGGGAGAGTCCCTTTTGGAGACCCAGTACTTC | CASSHPAAGESLLETQYF
many | . | TRBJ1-2 | TRBV20-1 | TGCAGTGCAATCCAGCGGGGACACACTAACTATGGCTACACCTTC | CSAIQRGHTNYGYTF
many | TRBD2 | TRBJ2-3 | TRBV11-3 | TGTGCCAGCAGCTCTTACCTACTAGCGGGGGACACAGATACGCAGTATTTT | CASSSYLLAGDTDTQYF
. | . | TRBJ1-2 | TRBV5-5 | TGTGCCAGCAGCTTGTCAGGGGACCATGGCTACACCTTC | CASSLSGDHGYTF
. | TRBD1 | TRBJ2-5 | TRBV11-3 | TGTGCCAGCAGCCGACAGGGGGGGGGCCAAGAGACCCAGTACTTC | CASSRQGGGQETQYF
many | . | TRBJ2-2 | TRBV20-1 | TGCAGTGCTATTTTTCGGCAGGATCTGTTTTTT | CSAIFRQDLFF
. | . | TRBJ1-2 | TRBV28 | TGTGCCAGCAGTTCCCCGACGGGCCGGAGTGACTATGGCTACACCTTC | CASSSPTGRSDYGYTF
few | TRBD2 | TRBJ2-1 | TRBV3-1 | TGTGCCAGCAGCCAGGGCGGGAGGGCTGGTAATGAGCAGTTCTTC | CASSQGGRAGNEQFF
many | TRBD2 | TRBJ2-1 | TRBV6-1 | TGTGCCAGCAGTGAGAGACTAGCGGGAGCCGGGAGCTCCTACAATGAGCAGTTCTTC | CASSERLAGAGSSYNEQFF
few | TRBD1 | TRBJ2-7 | TRBV5-1 | TGCGCCAGCAGCCGGGACAGGCTCTACGAGCAGTACTTC | CASSRDRLYEQYF
few | . | TRBJ2-5 | TRBV7-9 | TGTGCCAGCAGCTCCGGGACGACCGTCCGGGAGACCCAGTACTTC | CASSSGTTVRETQYF
. | . | TRBJ2-1 | TRBV27 | TGTGCCAGCAGTGATAGGCTTAATGAGCAGTTCTTC | CASSDRLNEQFF
. | TRBD1 | TRBJ1-2 | TRBV10-2 | TGCGCCAGCAGTACGGGACAGGGGCTGTTCTATGGCTACACCTTC | CASSTGQGLFYGYTF
. | . | TRBJ2-7 | TRBV6-1 | TGTGCCAGCAGCCGGCCAACCAACGGGGCGGACTACGAGCAGTACTTC | CASSRPTNGADYEQYF
. | . | TRBJ2-3 | TRBV19 | TGTGCCAGTAAGAGTACTAGCTTCACAGATACGCAGTATTTT | CASKSTSFTDTQYF
. | . | TRBJ2-7 | TRBV10-3 | TGTGCCATCAGTGAGAGGGACAAAGAATACTACAAGCAGTACTTC | CAISERDKEYYKQYF
. | . | TRBJ2-2 | TRBV19 | TGTGCCAGTACCCCCGCCTGGGTTAGCGGGGAGCTGTTTTTT | CASTPAWVSGELFF
few | TRBD2 | TRBJ2-1 | TRBV7-6 | TGTGCCAGCAGCTTAGTGGTAGCGGGATTCGCGGTTGTCAATGAGCAGTTCTTC | CASSLVVAGFAVVNEQFF
many | . | TRBJ1-4 | TRBV11-2 | TGTGCCAGCAGCTCCCAATCTGAAAAACTGTTTTTT | CASSSQSEKLFF
many | . | TRBJ1-2 | TRBV9 | TGTGCCAGCAGCGTCTCGGATAACTATGGCTACACCTTC | CASSVSDNYGYTF
many | TRBD1 | TRBJ2-7 | TRBV7-9 | TGTGCCAGCAGCTTAGCGTTGGGACAGCCGAGCTCCTACGAGCAGTACTTC | CASSLALGQPSSYEQYF
many | . | TRBJ1-4 | TRBV2 | TGTGCCAGCAGTGTGGGGGCAGGGTCTATTGAAAAACTGTTTTTT | CASSVGAGSIEKLFF
many | . | TRBJ2-1 | TRBV2 | TGTGCCAGCAGTGAGGACTCCCTCATATACAATGAGCAGTTCTTC | CASSEDSLIYNEQFF
many | TRBD1 | TRBJ2-5 | TRBV7-9 | TGTGCCAGCAGCTCACCGGGACAGGGGCCCCAAGAGACCCAGTACTTC | CASSSPGQGPQETQYF